A selection of T cell receptor beta chains follows, all from one sample in a study of Tregs in tolerant kidney transplant recipients. Assay: immunoSEQ multiplex PCR; the TCRdb copy retains only in-frame clones and omits some. The sample yields about 69,000 clones, 85% to 90% seen once. Sequencing was performed on CD4+ T cells from blood, taken before the transplant. These receptors were obtained from a human donor who received a combined kidney and bone marrow transplant. CDR3s include the opening cysteine and the closing phenylalanine or tryptophan. Each record gives: clone size, V gene, D gene, J gene, CDR3 DNA, CDR3 protein. The D gene is left open where the match is weak. For some rows the clone size is stated as once, few or many, or as a class when expanded; others skip it.

clone size: -
V gene: TRBV4-2
D gene: -
J gene: TRBJ1-3
CDR3 DNA: TGTGCCAGCAGCCATCGGAGGGTCGCTGGAAACACCATATATTTT
CDR3 protein: CASSHRRVAGNTIYF

clone size: -
V gene: TRBV5-6
D gene: TRBD2
J gene: TRBJ2-1
CDR3 DNA: TGTGCCAGCAGCAAGACTAGCGGGAGCATCTACAATGAGCAGTTCTTC
CDR3 protein: CASSKTSGSIYNEQFF

clone size: -
V gene: TRBV18
D gene: -
J gene: TRBJ1-1
CDR3 DNA: TGTGCCAGCTCACCGGATCCACAGGCTGGGCGCGGGATGAACACTGAAGCTTTCTTT
CDR3 protein: CASSPDPQAGRGMNTEAFF

clone size: once
V gene: TRBV18
D gene: -
J gene: TRBJ2-1
CDR3 DNA: TGTGCCAGCTCACCACCCGAGCGGGCCTACAATGAGCAGTTCTTC
CDR3 protein: CASSPPERAYNEQFF

clone size: few
V gene: TRBV28
D gene: -
J gene: TRBJ1-2
CDR3 DNA: TGTGCCAGCATGGTTCAGACAGACTATGGCTACACCTTC
CDR3 protein: CASMVQTDYGYTF

clone size: -
V gene: TRBV5-8
D gene: -
J gene: TRBJ2-7
CDR3 DNA: TGTGCCAGCAGCTTGTTCCTGCGCTACGAGCAGTACTTC
CDR3 protein: CASSLFLRYEQYF

clone size: -
V gene: TRBV6-5
D gene: TRBD2
J gene: TRBJ2-3
CDR3 DNA: TGTGCCAGCAAGGGACTAGACAGCACAGATACGCAGTATTTT
CDR3 protein: CASKGLDSTDTQYF

clone size: -
V gene: TRBV9
D gene: -
J gene: TRBJ2-3
CDR3 DNA: TGTGCCAGCAGCGTAGCCGCAGATACGCAGTATTTT
CDR3 protein: CASSVAADTQYF

clone size: once
V gene: TRBV5-1
D gene: TRBD2
J gene: TRBJ2-1
CDR3 DNA: TGCGCCAGCAGCTTGACTAGCGGACCGAGCTCCTACAATGAGCAGTTCTTC
CDR3 protein: CASSLTSGPSSYNEQFF

clone size: -
V gene: TRBV7-3
D gene: TRBD2
J gene: TRBJ2-1
CDR3 DNA: TGTGCCAGCAGCTTAACTAGCGGGATATTCAATGAGCAGTTCTTC
CDR3 protein: CASSLTSGIFNEQFF

clone size: once
V gene: TRBV5-6
D gene: TRBD1
J gene: TRBJ2-7
CDR3 DNA: TGTGCCAGCAGCGGACAGGGATTAACGACCTACGAGCAGTACTTC
CDR3 protein: CASSGQGLTTYEQYF

clone size: -
V gene: TRBV6-5
D gene: TRBD1
J gene: TRBJ1-2
CDR3 DNA: TGTGCCAGCAGCCGGGACAGGTTAGGCTATGGCTACACCTTC
CDR3 protein: CASSRDRLGYGYTF

clone size: -
V gene: TRBV19
D gene: -
J gene: TRBJ2-4
CDR3 DNA: TGTGCCAGTAGTGCGGGACTAGCCAAAAACATTCAGTACTTC
CDR3 protein: CASSAGLAKNIQYF

clone size: once
V gene: TRBV6-5
D gene: -
J gene: TRBJ2-3
CDR3 DNA: TGTGCCAGCAGTAAACTAGGCGTAACGCAGTATTTT
CDR3 protein: CASSKLGVTQYF

clone size: -
V gene: TRBV28
D gene: TRBD1
J gene: TRBJ2-7
CDR3 DNA: TGTGCCAGCAGTCGTAGGGACAGGGCCTACGAGCAGTACTTC
CDR3 protein: CASSRRDRAYEQYF

clone size: -
V gene: TRBV2
D gene: -
J gene: TRBJ2-1
CDR3 DNA: TGTGCCAGCAGTGAAGGTAGGGCCCTCGGACTCAATGAGCAGTTCTTC
CDR3 protein: CASSEGRALGLNEQFF

clone size: once
V gene: TRBV7-9
D gene: -
J gene: TRBJ1-2
CDR3 DNA: TGTGCCAGCAGCTTAGTGGGTCCCAGGGGTGGCTACACCTTC
CDR3 protein: CASSLVGPRGGYTF

clone size: -
V gene: TRBV9
D gene: TRBD1
J gene: TRBJ1-5
CDR3 DNA: TGTGCCAGCGGACAGGACAATCAGCCCCAGCATTTT
CDR3 protein: CASGQDNQPQHF

clone size: once
V gene: TRBV2
D gene: -
J gene: TRBJ1-1
CDR3 DNA: TGTGCCAGCAGTGATCGGGTAATGGACACTGAAGCTTTCTTT
CDR3 protein: CASSDRVMDTEAFF

clone size: -
V gene: TRBV19
D gene: TRBD2
J gene: TRBJ2-2
CDR3 DNA: TGTGCCAGTAGTATAGTGGCGGGAGCCAACGGGGAGCTGTTTTTT
CDR3 protein: CASSIVAGANGELFF